The rows below give T cell receptor beta chains drawn from one sample of a study of T-cell memory formation after mild COVID-19. MiXCR, run by TCRdb on the 5' RACE reads, gives a single entry per CDR3 protein. The data hold 550,000 to 700,000 distinct CDR3 sequences, with over 15% observed a single time. Sequencing was carried out using PBMCs or a T cell subset sorted from them (not recorded which). The receptor set was obtained from an adult woman who had mild COVID-19 (a few samples of this study predate the infection). Cell type and time point are not known. The CDR3 runs from the conserved cysteine through the conserved F or W. D genes are given only for firm matches. Not all rows give a size; the values are once, few, many and, for expanded clones, a class.

d_call j_call clone_size v_call cdr3_nt cdr3_aa
TRBD1 TRBJ2-7 few TRBV6-1 TGTGCCAGCAGTGAACAGGGGGCTTTCCCCTACGAGCAGTACTTC CASSEQGAFPYEQYF
TRBD2 TRBJ2-3 few TRBV6-4 TGTGCCAGCAGTGACGGGACTAGCGGGACCAGCACAGATACGCAGTATTTT CASSDGTSGTSTDTQYF
NA TRBJ2-3 NA TRBV10-3 TGTGCCATCACCAGCACAGATACGCAGTATTTT CAITSTDTQYF
TRBD2 TRBJ2-5 NA TRBV11-3 TGTGCCAGCAAGGCGGGAGTGGCCGAGACCCAGTACTTC CASKAGVAETQYF
NA TRBJ1-1 NA TRBV29-1 TGCAGCGTGTCATGGGGCACTGAAGCTTTCTTT CSVSWGTEAFF
TRBD2 TRBJ2-7 many TRBV7-3 TGTGCCAGCAGCCCGACTAGCGGATCCTACGAGCAGTACTTC CASSPTSGSYEQYF
TRBD1 TRBJ2-7 NA TRBV5-4 TGTGCCAGCAGCTTGTGGGGCAGGGGGTTTGAGCAGTACTTC CASSLWGRGFEQYF
NA TRBJ2-1 NA TRBV7-2 TGTGCCAGCAGCCTGACTTACAGCTCCTACAATGAGCAGTTCTTC CASSLTYSSYNEQFF
NA TRBJ2-7 few TRBV6-1 TGTGCCAGCACCCGCGAGCGGACGTCGTACGAGCAGTACTTC CASTRERTSYEQYF
NA TRBJ1-5 NA TRBV7-8 TGTGCCAGCAGCTCACAGGGAGATCAGCCCCAGCATTTT CASSSQGDQPQHF
TRBD1 TRBJ2-5 NA TRBV20-1 TGCAGTGCTCAGACCAGGGGACAGGGGGTAGAGACCCAGTACTTC CSAQTRGQGVETQYF
NA TRBJ2-2 NA TRBV12-3/TRBV12-4 TGTGCCAGCAGTTTATACCCCACGAACACCGGGGAGCTGTTTTTT CASSLYPTNTGELFF
NA TRBJ2-3 few TRBV29-1 TGCAGCGTCTCAAACCCCCCAGATACGCAGTATTTT CSVSNPPDTQYF
NA TRBJ2-7 NA TRBV6-5 TGTGCCAGCAATTCTGCTCAGGGTGTTCCCGAGGAAGAGCAGTACTTC CASNSAQGVPEEEQYF
NA TRBJ1-1 NA TRBV11-2 TGTGCCAGCAGCTTATACCGCATTAGGGTCTCCGGAATGAACACTGAAGCTTTCTTT CASSLYRIRVSGMNTEAFF
NA TRBJ2-7 many TRBV27 TGTGCCAGCGGGGCAGGGACGATATACGAGCAGTACTTC CASGAGTIYEQYF
NA TRBJ2-7 few TRBV7-9 TGTGCCAGCAGCTTGGGCGGATTCTACGAGCAGTACTTC CASSLGGFYEQYF